This T cell receptor beta chain was observed in a study of PD-1 blockade in classical Hodgkin lymphoma. Study-level information: Patients were dosed intravenously with nivolumab at 3 mg/kg every 2 weeks.

Method: immunoSEQ multiplex PCR; TCRdb's copy keeps in-frame clones and lacks some. The data show roughly 86,000 clones, about 83% seen once. Study findings and constraints: Newly diagnosed patients and complete responders had comparable diversity at baseline. Newly diagnosed patients were reported to start with lower TCR diversity than healthy donors.

The time point denotes: cycle 4 day 1 (C4D1), after five to seven weeks of nivolumab. Every single patient, without exception, relapsed after autologous stem cell transplantation, and brentuximab vedotin exposure varied. About this clone: Its cognate antigen is unknown.

CDR3 length equals 16 residues. The germline gives CDR1 MDHEN, CDR2 SYDVKM. V was pared by 8 bases and J by 6 bases, with 16 bases of the junction left unmatched. The receptor's source is a human donor with classical Hodgkin lymphoma. The sequencing here drew on peripheral blood mononuclear cells (PBMCs), taken before the fourth cycle of nivolumab. The rearrangement uses TRBV28 and TRBJ2-5, with TRBD2 matching 9 bases. DNA of the CDR3: TGTGCCAGCCGCCCAGGGCATAGCGGGAGTACGAAGACCCAGTACTTC. Translated: CASRPGHSGSTKTQYF.